This TCR beta chain was identified in a study of blood T cells in healthy people across ages. V was pared by 1 base and J by 8 bases, with 18 bases between. Germline V gene data show CDR1 as SEHNR and CDR2 as FQNEAQ (reference sequence). The CDR3 totals 16 residues. A note on this clonotype: No antigen is known for it.

Whole-study findings and limits: TCR beta diversity correlated strongly with naive T cell percentage. When set beside aged donors, long-lived donors presented more naive CD4+ cells and higher diversity.

The use of a sample-barcoded 5' primer and a J-beta primer mix characterized a second PCR of roughly 6 to 11 cycles. Unique molecular identifiers of 12 random nucleotides labeled each cDNA. TCRdb fed the 5' RACE reads into MiXCR, producing one record per CDR3 protein. In the table there are some 550,000 distinct CDR3 sequences, 40% to 50% of which are singletons. Sequencing was performed on blood. The source is a man aged 80 or over in good health. The chain employs TRBV7-9 and TRBJ2-1, with a tentative D call TRBD2 (6 bases). The CDR3 DNA follows: TGTGCCAGCAGCTTAGGGGCAAGGGACTTGCGCCATGAGCAGTTCTTC. As protein: CASSLGARDLRHEQFF.